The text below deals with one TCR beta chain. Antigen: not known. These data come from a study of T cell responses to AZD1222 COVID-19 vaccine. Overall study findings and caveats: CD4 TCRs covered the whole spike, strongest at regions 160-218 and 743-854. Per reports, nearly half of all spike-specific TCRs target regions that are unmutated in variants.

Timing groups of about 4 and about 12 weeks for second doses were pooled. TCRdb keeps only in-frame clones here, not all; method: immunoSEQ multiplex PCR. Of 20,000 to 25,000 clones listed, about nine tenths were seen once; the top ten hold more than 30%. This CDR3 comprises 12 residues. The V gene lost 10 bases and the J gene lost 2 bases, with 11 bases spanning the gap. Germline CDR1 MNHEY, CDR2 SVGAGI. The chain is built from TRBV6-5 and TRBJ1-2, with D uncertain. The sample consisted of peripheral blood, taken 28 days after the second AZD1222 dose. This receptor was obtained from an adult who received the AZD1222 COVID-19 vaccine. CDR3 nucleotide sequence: TGTGCCACCACCGGGAACAACTATGGCTACACCTTC. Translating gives CATTGNNYGYTF.